Shown below are 19 T cell receptor beta chains from a single sample sequenced in a study of T cells of healthy individuals. Via MiXCR, TCRdb re-called the 5' RACE reads, giving one row per CDR3 protein. The sample holds around 63,000 distinct CDR3 sequences, roughly 16% seen once. Every receptor here comes from a human donor in good health.

The chain recombines TRBV25-1 with TRBJ2-3, with 12 bases that match TRBD1. The V segment lost 3 bases and the J segment 5 bases; nucleotides outside the gene matches: 9. This CDR3 is 17 amino acids long. CDR1 MGHDK and CDR2 SYGVNS come from the germline V gene. CDR3 region: CASSDSRDRGRGDTQYF. CDR3 DNA sequence: TGTGCCAGCAGTGACTCAAGGGACAGGGGGCGGGGAGATACGCAGTATTTT.

This clonotype was detected only a few times. V is TRBV29-1 and J is TRBJ2-2; the D call may be TRBD1 or TRBD2 (5 bases each). CDR1 is SQVTM and CDR2 is ANQGSEA in the germline V gene. CDR3 length: 12 amino acids. V was clipped by 4 bases and J by 4 bases, with 7 bases between them. The chain's CDR3 is CSVVGVTGELFF. Written as DNA, the CDR3 is TGCAGCGTTGTGGGGGTCACCGGGGAGCTGTTTTTT.

This clonotype was observed a handful of times. The V gene is TRBV2, the J gene TRBJ1-6; D remains unclear. Germline-derived CDR1 and CDR2 are SNHLY and FYNNEI. The CDR3 consists of 14 residues. Trimming removed 5 bases from V and 5 bases from J, with 10 bases in between. DNA of the CDR3: TGTGCCAGCAGTCCCAGGACCAATAATTCACCCCTCCACTTT. This translates into CASSPRTNNSPLHF. The full variable domain, with the rest looked up from reference TRBV2 and TRBJ1-6, is EPEVTQTPSHQVTQMGQEVILRCVPISNHLYFYWYRQILGQKVEFLVSFYNNEISEKSEIFDDQFSVERPDGSNFTLKIRSTKLEDSAMYFCASSPRTNNSPLHFGNGTRLTVT.

This clonotype was detected a few times. This chain uses TRBV7-9 with TRBJ2-7; perhaps TRBD1 as D (5 bases). V was cut by 3 bases and J by 6 bases, with 12 bases left in between. Germline loops: CDR1 SEHNR, CDR2 FQNEAQ (reference sequence). This CDR3 is 13 amino acids long. CDR3 DNA: TGTGCCAGCAGCTTGGTGCAGGGTGGCGAGCAGTACTTC. Translating gives CASSLVQGGEQYF.

This clonotype was found a few times. This rearrangement joins TRBV2 to TRBJ1-4; 7 positions match TRBD1. V lost 4 bases to trimming and J lost 2 bases; unmatched junction nucleotides: 7. From germline, CDR1 is SNHLY and CDR2 FYNNEI. This CDR3 is built from 16 residues. This CDR3 is CASSGRQGGTNEKLFF. The CDR3 nucleotides are TGTGCCAGCAGTGGCCGACAGGGAGGGACTAATGAAAAACTGTTTTTT.

This chain connects TRBV12-3 or TRBV12-4 to TRBJ2-7; 8 positions agree with TRBD1. CDR3 size: 13 residues. After removal of 5 bases from V and 6 bases from J, the junction contained 6 bases not matched to a gene. The CDR3: CASSRQGMGEQYF. The CDR3 DNA reads TGTGCCAGCAGTCGACAGGGGATGGGCGAGCAGTACTTC.

This chain links TRBV30 with TRBJ1-3; a weak D match, TRBD1 (5 bases). The CDR3 length is 20 residues. CDR1 GTSNPN and CDR2 SVGIG come from the germline V gene (reference sequence). Trimming shortened V by 0 bases and J by 0 bases, and 24 bases separated the two germline ends. CDR3 region: CAWSVLQTSTGRTSGNTIYF. In DNA form, the CDR3 reads TGTGCCTGGAGTGTACTCCAGACTTCTACAGGCAGGACCTCTGGAAACACCATATATTTT.

There are many counts of this clonotype. The chain uses TRBV6-6 and TRBJ2-5, with D perhaps matching TRBD1 (5 bases). The V end was cut by 3 bases, the J end by 0 bases, with 17 bases between. The CDR3 length is 17 residues. CDR1 and CDR2 (germline): MNHNY, SVGAGI (reference sequence). The CDR3 here is CASSYPRTLWYQETQYF. DNA of the CDR3: TGTGCCAGCAGTTATCCCCGGACACTCTGGTACCAAGAGACCCAGTACTTC.

This sequence joins TRBV5-1 and TRBJ2-1, with TRBD1 as a possible D gene (6 bases). Germline lookup yields CDR1 SGHRS and CDR2 YFSETQ. Trimming removed 3 bases at V and 6 bases at J, with 10 bases between. The CDR3 spans 13 residues. CDR3 bases: TGCGCCAGCAGCTCCCTCAGGGGCAATGAGCAGTTCTTC. Amino acid sequence: CASSSLRGNEQFF.

A note on this clonotype: A much larger clone differs by one base, so this may be a read error. The chain couples TRBV7-9 to TRBJ2-5; perhaps D is TRBD1 or TRBD2 (5 bases each). Trimming pared 4 bases from V and 5 bases from J, leaving 20 bases between. CDR3 length equals 16 residues. Germline V gives CDR1 SEHNR, CDR2 FQNEAQ (reference sequence). The CDR3 region is CASSSMAGSNGETQYF. The DNA of the CDR3 is TGTGCCAGCAGCTCCATGGCAGGGAGTAACGGTGAGACCCAGTACTTC.

The chain combines TRBV12-3 or TRBV12-4 with TRBJ2-7; D is uncertain. The CDR3 contains 12 residues. Trimming took off 5 bases at V and 5 bases at J, with 10 bases between the two ends. CDR3 in DNA: TGTGCCAGCAGTCCCTCGGGCAACGAGCAGTACTTC. Its protein is CASSPSGNEQYF.

This clonotype came up a few times. J is TRBJ2-1 and V is TRBV5-1; TRBD2 agrees at 13 bases. This CDR3 is built from 18 residues. Germline V CDR1 and CDR2: SGHRS, YFSETQ. The junction had 13 bases not matched to a gene; V was cut back by 2 bases and J by 8 bases. The CDR3 region has the DNA TGCGCCAGCAGCTTAGCCCCTACTAGCGGGGGGGTTAGCTATGAGCAGTTCTTC. It encodes CASSLAPTSGGVSYEQFF.

The chain couples TRBV18 to TRBJ1-4, with D possibly TRBD1 on 5 matching bases. Trimming cost V 2 bases and J 7 bases, with 11 bases left between them. Germline CDR1 KGHSH, CDR2 LQKENI. The CDR3 is 14 residues long. CDR3 protein: CASSPGAAVEKLFF. In DNA, the CDR3 is TGTGCCAGCTCACCAGGGGCAGCCGTTGAAAAACTGTTTTTT.

This clonotype occurred many times. The chain recombines TRBV9 with TRBJ2-7, with D unresolved. Germline V gives CDR1 SGDLS, CDR2 YYNGEE. With 0 bases removed from V and 4 bases from J, the gap between germline ends came to 14 bases. This CDR3 is 15 amino acids long. CDR3 residues: CASSVDLGSRYEQYF. DNA for the CDR3: TGTGCCAGCAGCGTAGATCTAGGGTCGAGGTACGAGCAGTACTTC. The full variable domain, with the rest looked up from reference TRBV9 and TRBJ2-7, is DSGVTQTPKHLITATGQRVTLRCSPRSGDLSVYWYQQSLDQGLQFLIQYYNGEERAKGNILERFSAQQFPDLHSELNLSSLELGDSALYFCASSVDLGSRYEQYFGPGTRLTVT.

This clonotype was observed once. One end of the junction is discordant with germline, which a read error may explain. The chain links TRBV28 to TRBJ2-1; D is unclear. The CDR3 consists of 17 residues. In germline, CDR1 is MDHEN, CDR2 SYDVKM. CDR3: CARSFPDRVVSYNEQFF. Written as DNA, the CDR3 is TGTGCCCGCAGTTTCCCCGACCGGGTGGTCTCCTACAATGAGCAGTTCTTC.

This clonotype was counted at least ten times. The chain couples TRBV5-1 to TRBJ2-7, with TRBD2 matching over 7 bases. The ends lost 2 bases at V and 5 bases at J; junction bases unmatched: 13. The CDR3 spans 16 residues. Germline V gene sequence: CDR1 SGHRS, CDR2 YFSETQ. The CDR3 DNA follows: TGCGCCAGCAGCTTTATTCAGGCTACGGGAGGTCACGAGCAGTACTTC. Translation gives CASSFIQATGGHEQYF.

This clonotype was picked up a small number of times. V usage is TRBV2 and J usage is TRBJ2-1; 8 bases map to TRBD2. The CDR3 loop spans 15 amino acids. V was clipped by 6 bases and J by 9 bases; unmatched bases: 13. CDR1 SNHLY and CDR2 FYNNEI come from the germline V gene. CDR3 coding DNA: TGTGCCAGCAGCGCCGGGACTAGGGGGATCGGTGAGCAGTTCTTC. Protein product: CASSAGTRGIGEQFF.

This clonotype was observed a handful of times. The chain links TRBV4-2 to TRBJ2-2; tentative D call: TRBD2 (6 bases). The CDR3 is made up of 16 amino acids. Trimming took 4 bases from V and 0 from J, leaving 12 bases between them. Germline assignment: CDR1 LGHNA and CDR2 YNFKEQ. CDR3 DNA sequence: TGTGCCAGCAGCCCGCTCGGGACTTCGAACACCGGGGAGCTGTTTTTT. It specifies CASSPLGTSNTGELFF.

This clonotype was seen a few times. The rearrangement joins TRBV7-2 to TRBJ2-3; the match to TRBD2 covers 11 bases. Trimming took 6 bases from V and 3 from J; bases not matched to a gene: 5. This CDR3 has 15 residues. Germline CDR1 SGHTA, CDR2 FQGNSA. CDR3 protein: CASRPSGRSTDTQYF. CDR3 sequence (DNA): TGTGCCAGCAGACCTAGCGGGAGGTCGACAGATACGCAGTATTTT.